This T cell receptor (beta chain) is from a study of CXCR3-negative and CXCR3-positive naive CD8 T cells. Study context: Each library held about 1.5 +/- 0.3 million TRB reads, 120 million to 150 million in total.

The study's findings and limits: Compared with CXCR3-negative naive cells, CXCR3-positive naive cells showed more hydrophobic TRB CDR3s.

The germline CDR1 and CDR2 sequences are LNHNV and YYDKDF (reference sequence). The CDR3 is 16 residues long. Naive CD8+ T cells showed a CD45RO-CCR7+CD27+CD95- phenotype. 5' RACE with UMI labels generated the TRB cDNA libraries. For each CDR3 protein, TCRdb gives one entry from its re-call of the 5' RACE reads, without DNA. In all, the sample yields more than 100,000 distinct CDR3 sequences. Turning to this clonotype: Its antigen is still unknown.

The chain links TRBV15 to TRBJ2-5; TCRdb outputs TRBD1, but without DNA this stays unchecked. The TCR comes from a human donor in good health. Some clones in this sample may be carry-over from other donors' samples. The sequenced material came from naive CXCR3+ CD8+ T cells from blood. The subset denotes: CD45RO-CCR7+CD27+CD95- naive CD8+ T cells expressing CXCR3 (TNR3+). Here the CDR3 reads CATSRAAWDSQETQYF.